The 16 T cell receptor beta chains below all came from one sample that was sequenced in a study of identical twins. Via MiXCR, TCRdb re-called the 5' RACE reads, giving one row per CDR3 protein. Counted here are around 530,000 distinct CDR3 sequences, roughly 15% occurring once; the ten biggest clones make up less than 0.5%. In addition, the sample was reused for a study of yellow fever vaccine responses in identical twins.

Sequencing used CD4+ T cells sorted from blood. The receptor source for this set is a woman between 18 and 29 years old in good health.

The chain uses TRBV20-1 and TRBJ1-1; the D gene is possibly TRBD1 (5 bases). CDR1 is DFQATT and CDR2 is SNEGSKA in the germline V gene (reference sequence). The ends were cut back, 4 bases at V and 1 base at J, with 10 bases in the middle. CDR3 length: 13 amino acids. CDR3 coding DNA: TGCAGTGCTAACAGGTACCCGAACACTGAAGCTTTCTTT. Translated, it gives CSANRYPNTEAFF.

In this sample, this clonotype turned up a few times. CDR3 amino acids: CSAPGGGGYTEAFF. The CDR3 region has the DNA TGCAGTGCTCCAGGGGGGGGAGGGTACACTGAAGCTTTCTTT. The chain joins TRBV20-1 to TRBJ1-1; the match to TRBD1 covers 7 bases. The junction had 9 bases not matched to a gene; V was cut back by 5 bases and J by 3 bases. Germline V lookup: CDR1 DFQATT, CDR2 SNEGSKA (reference sequence). The CDR3 extends over 14 amino acids.

A few counts support this clonotype. This rearrangement joins TRBV11-2 to TRBJ1-2, with D tentatively TRBD1 (5 bases). V was cut by 0 bases and J by 5 bases, with 10 bases left in between. The CDR3 consists of 14 residues. Germline CDR1 is SGHAT and CDR2 is FQNNGV. This CDR3 is CASSLEQVLYGYTF. CDR3 coding DNA: TGTGCCAGCAGCTTAGAACAGGTCCTATATGGCTACACCTTC.

The chain is built from TRBV27 and TRBJ2-1; the D gene could be TRBD1 or TRBD2 (5 bases each). The germline V gene has CDR1 MNHEY and CDR2 SMNVEV (reference sequence). Trimming pared 6 bases from V and 3 bases from J, leaving 15 bases between. The CDR3 runs 15 residues. CDR3 DNA: TGTGCCAGCAGCCCCCGGCCGGGGCTCTACAATGAGCAGTTCTTC. It codes for CASSPRPGLYNEQFF.

V and J are TRBV5-1 and TRBJ2-5, with D possibly matching TRBD2 (5 bases). This CDR3 comprises 15 residues. Germline lookup yields CDR1 SGHRS and CDR2 YFSETQ. V gave up 0 bases and J gave up 4 bases, with 13 bases separating them. The CDR3 coding sequence is TGCGCCAGCAGCTTGGGGGCTAGCCGTGGAGAGACCCAGTACTTC. This sequence encodes CASSLGASRGETQYF.

V gene TRBV4-1 combines with J gene TRBJ2-7; 7 bases map to TRBD1. Germline lookup yields CDR1 MGHRA and CDR2 YSYEKL. CDR3 length: 16 residues. V shed 0 bases and J 3 bases; nucleotides not matched to a gene: 8. Here the CDR3 DNA reads TGCGCCAGCAGCCAAGATTTGCGAGGGGGCGGCTACGAGCAGTACTTC. Translation: CASSQDLRGGGYEQYF.

This clonotype was recorded at least ten times. The rearrangement links TRBV12-3 or TRBV12-4 to TRBJ1-6, with 8 nucleotides matching TRBD1. Trimming removed 3 bases from V and 9 bases from J; junction bases left unmatched: 7. The CDR3 covers 15 residues. CDR3 bases: TGTGCCAGCAGTTTGTCCAGGGGGCAAAGTTCACCCCTCCACTTT. Amino acid sequence: CASSLSRGQSSPLHF.

This clonotype was seen ten or more times. The chain has TRBV21-1 and TRBJ1-2; the D call in the table, TRBD1, was not verified against the DNA. TRBV21-1 is listed as a pseudogene. CDR3 size: 14 residues. The CDR3 nucleotides are TGTGCCAGCAGAGGACACCACTTTAACTATGGCTACACCTTC. The encoded protein is CASRGHHFNYGYTF.

V and J are TRBV5-1 and TRBJ1-6, with unresolved D. V was cut by 4 bases and J by 0 bases, with 8 bases left in between. This CDR3 has 15 residues. Germline CDR1 SGHRS, CDR2 YFSETQ. CDR3 nucleotide sequence: TGCGCCAGCAGCCTCATTAACTCCTATAATTCACCCCTCCACTTT. Its protein product is CASSLINSYNSPLHF. Supplemented by reference TRBV5-1 and TRBJ1-6, the full variable domain reads KAGVTQTPRYLIKTRGQQVTLSCSPISGHRSVSWYQQTPGQGLQFLFEYFSETQRNKGNFPGRFSGRQFSNSRSEMNVSTLELGDSALYLCASSLINSYNSPLHFGNGTRLTVT.

Only a few counts were recorded for this clonotype. The chain links TRBV7-8 to TRBJ2-7, with 7 bases lining up with TRBD2. This CDR3 has 18 amino acids. Germline CDR1 reads SGHVS; CDR2 reads FQNEAQ. The J segment lost 0 bases and the V segment lost 2 bases, leaving 13 bases of the junction unmatched. The CDR3 bases are TGTGCCAGCAGCTTATTGGGGGGGAGGTTGTCCAACTCCTACGAGCAGTACTTC. Translated, it gives CASSLLGGRLSNSYEQYF.

The CDR3 spells CASRPWTDNEQFF. In DNA, the CDR3 is TGTGCCAGCAGACCCTGGACTGATAATGAGCAGTTCTTC. The chain links TRBV27 to TRBJ2-1; possible D gene TRBD2, 5 bases. V was clipped by 6 bases and J by 7 bases, with 13 bases between them. The germline V gene encodes CDR1 MNHEY and CDR2 SMNVEV (reference sequence). The CDR3 loop spans 13 amino acids.

This clonotype was counted between two and nine times. J is TRBJ2-1 and V is TRBV4-2, with TRBD2 matching 13 bases. V shed 4 bases and J 0 bases; nucleotides not matched to a gene: 9. This CDR3 comprises 19 residues. The germline gives CDR1 LGHNA, CDR2 YNFKEQ. CDR3 in DNA: TGTGCCAGCAGCCCACCGACTAGCGGGAGGATTAACTCCTACAATGAGCAGTTCTTC. Translating gives CASSPPTSGRINSYNEQFF.

The chain combines TRBV28 with TRBJ1-1; D remains ambiguous. Per germline, CDR1 MDHEN and CDR2 SYDVKM. V lost 6 bases, J lost 7 bases, and 9 bases lay in between. The CDR3 sequence is 11 residues long. The CDR3 bases are TGTGCCAGCAGGGCAATTTATGAAGCTTTCTTT. Its translation is CASRAIYEAFF.

This clonotype was seen more than once but under ten times. This chain joins TRBV6-1 and TRBJ2-4; D is uncertain. The length of the CDR3 is 16 residues. Germline V gene data show CDR1 as MNHNS and CDR2 as SASEGT. Trimming removed 2 bases at V and 2 bases at J, with 13 bases between. This chain's CDR3 is CASSERGALSKNIQYF. CDR3 nucleotides: TGTGCCAGCAGTGAACGAGGTGCTTTGTCCAAAAACATTCAGTACTTC.

In its sample, this clonotype was seen many times. The chain couples TRBV5-1 to TRBJ2-7; TRBD2 matches 9 bases. Trimming at V came to 5 bases and at J to 3 bases, leaving 6 bases not matched to a gene. The CDR3 length is 14 residues. CDR1 SGHRS and CDR2 YFSETQ come from the germline V gene. Written as DNA, the CDR3 is TGCGCCAGCAGTTATATAGCGGGAGTCTACGAGCAGTACTTC. Translating gives CASSYIAGVYEQYF.

This sequence joins TRBV20-1 and TRBJ2-5; the D gene could be TRBD1 or TRBD2 (5 bases each). The germline V gene has CDR1 DFQATT and CDR2 SNEGSKA (reference sequence). V lost 4 bases and J 4 bases, leaving 16 bases between the germline ends. The CDR3 is 14 amino acids. CDR3 nucleotides: TGCAGTGCTATCTGGCAGGGTGGGACAGAGACCCAGTACTTC. Its translation is CSAIWQGGTETQYF.